This T cell receptor (beta chain) is from a study of PD-1 blockade in classical Hodgkin lymphoma (TCRdb year 2020). As for the study more broadly: Nivolumab dosing was 3 mg/kg intravenously every 2 weeks, continuing until either disease progression or unacceptable toxicity. To define a peripheral blood immune signature of response to PD-1 blockade in classical Hodgkin lymphoma, the study combined TCR beta sequencing with CyTOF.

In light of the paper, this sample's time point label describes: cycle 1 day 1 (C1D1), immediately before nivolumab initiation. All trial patients had relapsed after autologous stem cell transplantation, with cohorts A, B and C differing in prior brentuximab vedotin exposure. The trial cohort was composed of about 54 patients with relapsed/refractory classical Hodgkin lymphoma, for whom complete response, partial response or progressive disease was recorded as best overall response. Trial patients were treated with single-agent nivolumab in the multi-cohort phase II CheckMate 205 trial. Best overall response was determined by an independent review committee according to the 2007 International Working Group response criteria. Trial PBMCs were collected just before the start of nivolumab (C1D1) and during therapy at cycle 2 day 1 and cycle 4 day 1. Peripheral blood was collected in 8 mL Vacutainer Cell Preparation Tubes, from which PBMCs were isolated by centrifugation and then cryopreserved.

Genomic DNA was extracted with the Qiagen DNeasy kit from unsorted PBMCs and from negatively selected CD4+ and CD8+ fractions. Amplification of TCR beta CDR3 regions was done by immunoSEQ multiplex PCR with primers that anneal to V and J segments. A synthetic immune receptor repertoire was used to minimize amplification bias, and remaining bias was computationally removed after sequencing. As for how the authors treated the data: Custom Python scripts were used to quantify repertoire diversity as the Shannon entropy index. The unsorted, CD4+ and CD8+ repertoires were each analyzed separately, with the exception of combined analyses, where CD4+ and CD8+ sequences were merged in silico. Clonal expansion was defined as a frequency increase of at least 2-fold after treatment compared with C1D1, and clones undetected at baseline were assigned a pseudocount of 0.5. Singleton clones were defined as clones with 0 or 1 copy at C1D1, and non-singleton clones were defined as clones with 2 or more copies. By matching protein sequences in sorted samples from the same patient, clones expanded in unsorted samples were annotated as CD4+, CD8+ or unknown. Wilcoxon tests on paired samples were used to test diversity changes from C1D1 to C4D1. In TCRdb, the immuneACCESS table is reduced to in-frame sequences with V and J assigned. These tables do not hold every clone; where another copy was compared, an unresolved V gene accounts for under half, and the others remain unexplained. The V and J calls and clone size come from that table; D and trimming were worked out from the DNA. Here the sample has around 40,000 clones; over 75% occur a single time. 13% of the sample belongs to the ten largest clones.

Points the paper makes about the study in general: Only a single clinical trial cohort was studied, and what caused the repertoire differences, possibly disease activity or prior therapy, remained undefined. Trial patients with a complete response had baseline diversity similar to that of newly diagnosed patients, while partial responders and progressors had significantly lower diversity. Baseline TCR diversity was reported as lower in newly diagnosed patients than in healthy donors, and lower still in relapsed/refractory patients. A significant rise by C4D1 was seen in CD4+ but not CD8+ TCR diversity (p=0.0027 vs p=0.16), with the rise being most apparent in complete responders (p=0.02). Lower diversity was observed in patients in whom nivolumab was started less than 1 year after ASCT, and these patients were excluded from later analyses so that confounding by immune reconstitution would be avoided.

With respect to this clone: The specificity of this receptor is unknown. One base away there is no much larger clone; base qualities are not given.

The sample in question was peripheral blood mononuclear cells (PBMCs), obtained at baseline. The clonotype comes from a human donor with classical Hodgkin lymphoma.

The CDR3 amino acid sequence is: CAWTSGLAEADTQYF. The DNA is TGTGCCTGGACCTCAGGACTAGCTGAGGCAGATACGCAGTATTTT. The chain is made from TRBV30 and TRBJ2-3; 8 bases in the middle match TRBD2. The CDR3 runs 15 amino acids, cysteine and phenylalanine included. CDR3 DNA only is kept here, 45 bases in frame from base 1. Here V drops 4 bases and J drops 4 bases, and the junction holds 10 bases not matched to any gene. CDR1 and CDR2, per the germline V gene (reference sequence), are GTSNPN and SVGIG.